This entry features one TCR beta chain sequence. Time point described: after neoadjuvant nivolumab, at surgical resection. The CDR3 extends over 17 amino acids. The germline CDR1 and CDR2 sequences are SEHNR and FQNEAQ (reference sequence). Between the trimmed V and J ends, which lost 1 base and 6 bases, there was a span of 19 bases. These data are taken from a study of neoadjuvant anti-PD-1 for oral cavity cancer. TCRdb's table, derived via immunoSEQ multiplex PCR, lists solely in-frame clones and lacks some. The sample contains approximately 5,700 clones, 45% to 60% of which appear only once. The input for sequencing was tumor tissue, taken after nivolumab (anti-PD-1) treatment. The chain employs TRBV7-9 and TRBJ2-1; the D gene is possibly TRBD2 (6 bases). The TCR originated in a person between 35 and 79 years old with oral cavity squamous cell carcinoma. The CDR3 DNA follows: TGTGCCAGCAGCTTAGGGCTAGCGCTAACAAACCCCAATGAGCAGTTCTTC. This sequence encodes CASSLGLALTNPNEQFF.